What follows are 8 T cell receptor beta chains derived from one specimen sequenced in a study of T cells in Graves' hyperthyroidism and ophthalmopathy. What was amplified from RNA transcripts were TCR beta CDR3 regions. HTBI primers were employed in a first-round RT-PCR of the TCR CDR3. From the multiplex PCR reads, TCRdb called clonotypes with MiXCR, one entry per CDR3 protein. The sample yields around 350,000 distinct CDR3 sequences, approximately 14% seen once. The sample consisted of blood. The receptors shown here come from a woman aged 18 to 35 with Graves' hyperthyroidism that later progressed to Graves' ophthalmopathy.

Many counts were recorded for this clonotype. The chain links TRBV15 to TRBJ2-5, with a possible D match to TRBD1 (5 bases). V lost 9 bases and J 0 bases, leaving 11 bases between the germline ends. The germline CDR1 and CDR2 sequences are LNHNV and YYDKDF (reference sequence). The CDR3 contains 13 residues. The CDR3 coding sequence is TGTGCCACTAGGACACGCTACCAAGAGACCCAGTACTTC. Its translation: CATRTRYQETQYF.

This clonotype was recorded at least ten times. The chain uses TRBV28 and TRBJ2-7; maybe TRBD1 (6 bases). The CDR3 is made up of 14 amino acids. The V end was cut by 3 bases, the J end by 2 bases, with 11 bases between. Per the germline V gene, CDR1 is MDHEN and CDR2 is SYDVKM. The CDR3 is CASSLPGHPYEQYF. CDR3 DNA sequence: TGTGCCAGCAGTTTGCCGGGACACCCCTACGAGCAGTACTTC.

As for this clonotype: A much bigger clone sits one base away, suggesting this may be a read error. The V call is TRBV6-2 or TRBV6-3, the J call TRBJ2-1, with 9 nucleotides matching TRBD2. The CDR3 loop spans 17 amino acids. In germline, CDR1 is MNHEY, CDR2 SVGEGT. V shed 5 bases and J 0 bases; nucleotides not matched to a gene: 8. CDR3 residues: CASSGTSRLLSYNEQFF. CDR3 bases: TGTGCCAGCAGTGGGACTAGCAGGCTTCTCTCCTACAATGAGCAGTTCTTC.

As to this clonotype: Being one base from a much bigger clone, this may be a read error. The CDR3 carries no conserved terminal phenylalanine or tryptophan, so it likely arises from a read error. The chain combines TRBV29-1 with TRBJ2-3; 12 positions agree with TRBD2. Germline lookup yields CDR1 SQVTM and CDR2 ANQGSEA. This CDR3 comprises 15 residues. Trimming removed 3 bases from V and 4 bases from J; junction bases left unmatched: 5. CDR3 region: CSVEASGRGSDTQYL. CDR3 in DNA: TGCAGCGTTGAGGCTAGCGGGAGGGGCTCAGATACGCAGTATTTA.

This clonotype was seen a single time. This may stem from a read error, because a much larger clone lies one nucleotide away. The chain recombines TRBV6-2 or TRBV6-3 with TRBJ2-5; D might be TRBD1 (6 bases). The CDR3 runs to 15 residues. The germline gives CDR1 MNHEY, CDR2 SVGEGT. The CDR3: CASSYSWGQQEAQYF. The CDR3 nucleotides read TGTGCCAGCAGTTACTCGTGGGGACAACAAGAGGCCCAGTACTTC.

In its sample, this clonotype was seen many times. The chain recombines TRBV28 with TRBJ2-1; 9 nucleotides align to TRBD2. This CDR3 region has 16 residues. Losses at the gene ends were 3 bases for V and 9 bases for J; bases not matched to a gene: 12. The germline V gene encodes CDR1 MDHEN and CDR2 SYDVKM. The CDR3 bases are TGTGCCAGCAGTTTCGAGAGCCTAGCGGGGCGTCGTGAGCAGTTCTTC. Its translation: CASSFESLAGRREQFF.

V is TRBV20-1 and J is TRBJ2-2; 7 bases fit TRBD1. This CDR3 comprises 14 residues. V was pared by 3 bases and J by 4 bases, with 5 bases of the junction left unmatched. The V gene's germline CDR1 is DFQATT and CDR2 SNEGSKA (reference sequence). The CDR3, as DNA: TGCAGTGCTAGCGAAGGGGGCAGCACCGGGGAGCTGTTTTTT. This gives the protein CSASEGGSTGELFF.

This clonotype has a handful of counts. This rearrangement joins TRBV12-3 or TRBV12-4 to TRBJ1-5; 11 bases fit TRBD1. V lost 1 base and J lost 6; bases outside the gene matches: 5. This CDR3 is 16 amino acids long. The CDR3 sequence is CASSLGDRGFTQPQHF. The CDR3 DNA reads TGTGCCAGCAGTTTAGGGGACAGGGGGTTTACTCAGCCCCAGCATTTT.